The next 28 T cell receptor beta chains were all read from a single sample in a study of blood T cell repertoires in COVID-19. TCRdb's copy holds only in-frame clones and misses some; the assay was immunoSEQ multiplex PCR. The sample has about 110,000 clones, approximately 90% seen once. The specimen was peripheral blood. These receptors were obtained from a woman aged 45-65 years with acute or convalescent COVID-19.

V is TRBV6-4 and J is TRBJ2-3; D is undetermined. The CDR3 is made up of 13 amino acids. V lost 6 bases and J 3 bases, leaving 10 bases between the germline ends. Germline CDR1 reads MRHNA; CDR2 reads SNTAGT. The CDR3 DNA sequence: TGTGCCAGCAGCCTCTTCGAGACAGATACGCAGTATTTT. Protein: CASSLFETDTQYF.

This chain links TRBV25-1 with TRBJ1-5, with D unclear. V gave up 0 bases and J gave up 6 bases, with 9 bases separating them. Looked up from germline, CDR1 is MGHDK and CDR2 is SYGVNS. The CDR3 is made up of 14 amino acids. The CDR3, as DNA: TGTGCCAGCAGTGAATATTGGGAGGGTCAGCCCCAGCATTTT. As protein: CASSEYWEGQPQHF.

The rearrangement uses TRBV28 and TRBJ1-3; weak D call: TRBD1 (5 bases). The CDR3 has 16 residues. CDR1 and CDR2 from the germline V gene are MDHEN and SYDVKM. Trimming left V 5 bases short and J 0 bases short, with 14 bases between. CDR3 sequence reads: CASSLTRASSGNTIYF. CDR3 coding DNA: TGTGCCAGCAGTCTCACCAGGGCCAGCTCTGGAAACACCATATATTTT.

The chain joins TRBV3-1 (or the pseudogene TRBV3-2) to TRBJ1-1; D is possibly TRBD1 (6 bases). Between the trimmed V and J ends, which lost 5 bases and 1 base, there was a span of 14 bases. Germline V lookup: CDR1 LGHDT, CDR2 YNNKEL (reference sequence). The CDR3 runs to 15 residues. The CDR3 DNA sequence: TGTGCCAGCAGCAATTGGGGGGGCAAGAACACTGAAGCTTTCTTT. Translation: CASSNWGGKNTEAFF.

V usage is TRBV18 and J usage is TRBJ1-1; 9 bases map to TRBD1. V lost 3 bases to trimming and J lost 3 bases; unmatched junction nucleotides: 11. The CDR3 totals 17 residues. The germline CDR1 and CDR2 sequences are KGHSH and LQKENI. In DNA, the CDR3 is TGTGCCAGCTCACCTGGGACAGGGTTTCCCCTTGACACTGAAGCTTTCTTT. The encoded protein is CASSPGTGFPLDTEAFF.

The genes are TRBV4-3 and TRBJ1-6; D possibly corresponds to TRBD1 (6 bases). This CDR3 has 15 residues. Germline CDR1 reads LGHNA; CDR2 reads YSLEER. Trimming shortened V by 0 bases and J by 6 bases, and 9 bases separated the two germline ends. The CDR3, as DNA: TGCGCCAGCAGCCAAGAGGGGGCAGGTAATTCACCCCTCCACTTT. This codes for CASSQEGAGNSPLHF.

The genes are TRBV2 and TRBJ2-5, with 14 bases lining up with TRBD2. The CDR3 loop spans 17 amino acids. The germline gives CDR1 SNHLY, CDR2 FYNNEI. V was pared by 1 base and J by 3 bases, with 4 bases of the junction left unmatched. CDR3: CASSEGLGLAGEETQYF. CDR3 sequence (DNA): TGTGCCAGCAGTGAAGGGTTGGGACTAGCGGGGGAAGAGACCCAGTACTTC.

V is TRBV5-4 and J is TRBJ1-2; D unclear. Trimming took 7 bases from V and 4 from J, leaving 11 bases between them. Germline V gives CDR1 SGHNT, CDR2 YYREEE (reference sequence). The CDR3 spans 12 residues. The CDR3 spells CASAKSFYGYTF. CDR3 bases: TGTGCCAGCGCAAAGAGTTTCTATGGCTACACCTTC.

The V gene is TRBV6-1, the J gene TRBJ2-1; tentatively, D is TRBD1 (6 bases). Trimming stripped 4 bases from V and 0 bases from J, with 22 bases between. The CDR3 has 19 amino acids. Germline V lookup: CDR1 MNHNS, CDR2 SASEGT. The chain's CDR3 is CASSAMPGQVPSSYNEQFF. The CDR3 DNA reads as TGTGCCAGCAGTGCTATGCCGGGACAAGTCCCTAGCTCCTACAATGAGCAGTTCTTC.

The chain employs TRBV5-6 and TRBJ2-3; 8 bases align to TRBD2. The CDR3 loop spans 13 amino acids. V lost 3 bases to trimming and J lost 10 bases; unmatched junction nucleotides: 7. Germline V gene lookup returns CDR1 SGHDT and CDR2 YYEEEE. The CDR3 loop is CASSWGAGASQYF. CDR3 DNA sequence: TGTGCCAGCAGCTGGGGAGCGGGAGCATCGCAGTATTTT.

The chain couples TRBV5-4 to TRBJ1-2; 8 bases match TRBD1. CDR1 is SGHNT and CDR2 is YYREEE in the germline V gene (reference sequence). V trimming: 1 base; J trimming: 8 bases; junction bases outside the gene matches: 13. This CDR3 is 16 amino acids long. This CDR3 is CASSLYKVQGALGYTF. For the CDR3, the DNA is TGTGCCAGCAGCTTGTATAAAGTTCAGGGGGCGTTGGGCTACACCTTC.

This clone was seen a single time. This chain uses TRBV7-3 with TRBJ2-3, with D possibly TRBD2 on 5 matching bases. V was pared by 5 bases and J by 6 bases, with 15 bases between. CDR1 SGHTA and CDR2 FQGTGA come from the germline V gene. CDR3 length equals 14 residues. CDR3: CASSDPGLSDTQYF. DNA for the CDR3: TGTGCCAGCAGCGATCCTGGACTCTCGGATACGCAGTATTTT.

The chain employs TRBV5-1 and TRBJ1-2; 7 bases agree with TRBD1. V shed 7 bases and J 7 bases; nucleotides not matched to a gene: 7. The V gene's germline CDR1 is SGHRS and CDR2 YFSETQ. This CDR3 has 12 amino acids. CDR3 residues: CASGGQDPGYTF. DNA for the CDR3: TGCGCCAGCGGAGGACAGGACCCTGGCTACACCTTC.

The gene calls are TRBV30 and TRBJ2-1; 13 nucleotides agree with TRBD2. CDR3 length: 15 residues. After removal of 2 bases from V and 8 bases from J, the junction contained 6 bases not matched to a gene. Germline V gene lookup returns CDR1 GTSNPN and CDR2 SVGIG (reference sequence). DNA of the CDR3: TGTGCCTGGAGTAGCAAAGGACTAGCGGGGGATGAGCAGTTCTTC. Protein sequence: CAWSSKGLAGDEQFF.

The V gene is TRBV18, the J gene TRBJ1-2; weak D call: TRBD1 (6 bases). Trimming removed 1 base at V and 4 bases at J, with 13 bases between. Germline loops: CDR1 KGHSH, CDR2 LQKENI. CDR3 length: 15 residues. In nucleotides, the CDR3 is TGTGCCAGCTCACCACAACGACAGGCCCCCTATGGCTACACCTTC. This sequence encodes CASSPQRQAPYGYTF.

This rearrangement joins TRBV18 to TRBJ1-2; tentative D call: TRBD1 (5 bases). The CDR3 consists of 15 residues. Trimming removed 2 bases at V and 4 bases at J, with 14 bases between. Germline lookup yields CDR1 KGHSH and CDR2 LQKENI. CDR3 sequence reads: CASSPETDGSYGYTF. CDR3 DNA: TGTGCCAGCTCACCAGAGACAGACGGTTCCTATGGCTACACCTTC.

J is TRBJ1-2 and V is TRBV24-1; D is unresolved. From germline, CDR1 is KGHDR and CDR2 SFDVKD. This CDR3 spans 12 amino acids. The V gene lost 5 bases and the J gene lost 7 bases, with 10 bases spanning the gap. The CDR3 region has the DNA TGTGCCACCAGTGTAGGAGTTGCTGGCTACACCTTC. Translated, it gives CATSVGVAGYTF.

The chain joins TRBV29-1 to TRBJ2-3; 11 nucleotides align to TRBD2. CDR3 size: 16 residues. The germline V gene has CDR1 SQVTM and CDR2 ANQGSEA. J gave up 3 bases and V 7 bases, and 12 bases lay outside the gene matches. As DNA, the CDR3 is TGCAGCGCTAAGGGACCTACTAGCGGGAGAACAGATACGCAGTATTTT. Translated: CSAKGPTSGRTDTQYF.

The chain carries TRBV11-3 and TRBJ2-1, with 13 bases aligning to TRBD2. Losses at the gene ends were 3 bases for V and 1 base for J; bases not matched to a gene: 3. CDR3 length: 17 amino acids. Germline V gene lookup returns CDR1 SGHNT and CDR2 YENEEA. The CDR3 spells CASSFGLAGDSYNEQFF. CDR3 coding DNA: TGTGCCAGCAGCTTCGGACTAGCGGGGGATTCCTACAATGAGCAGTTCTTC.

The V and J genes are TRBV18 and TRBJ1-2; maybe TRBD1 (6 bases). The ends were cut back, 5 bases at V and 4 bases at J, with 20 bases in the middle. CDR1 is KGHSH and CDR2 is LQKENI in the germline V gene. This CDR3 region has 16 residues. As DNA, the CDR3 is TGTGCCAGCTCATCTTCCGCACAGGGAGGGGTCTATGGCTACACCTTC. This codes for CASSSSAQGGVYGYTF.

This chain uses TRBV5-1 with TRBJ1-4; no clear D gene. This CDR3 has 17 residues. Germline V gene data show CDR1 as SGHRS and CDR2 as YFSETQ. Trimming stripped 6 bases from V and 3 bases from J, with 21 bases between. The CDR3 here is CASTHRPIDTSNEKLFF. The CDR3 DNA sequence: TGCGCCAGCACCCACCGGCCTATTGACACGTCTAATGAAAAACTGTTTTTT.

This clone has a single count. The chain uses TRBV19 and TRBJ1-1; 12 nucleotides agree with TRBD1. This CDR3 contains 17 residues. The V segment lost 0 bases and the J segment 0 bases; nucleotides outside the gene matches: 2. Germline CDR1 and CDR2: LNHDA and SQIVND (reference sequence). CDR3: CASSIDGTGGLNTEAFF. The CDR3 DNA follows: TGTGCCAGTAGTATAGATGGGACAGGGGGCCTGAACACTGAAGCTTTCTTT. Combining the CDR3 with reference TRBV19 and TRBJ1-1 gives the whole variable domain DGGITQSPKYLFRKEGQNVTLSCEQNLNHDAMYWYRQDPGQGLRLIYYSQIVNDFQKGDIAEGYSVSREKKESFPLTVTSAQKNPTAFYLCASSIDGTGGLNTEAFFGQGTRLTVV.

V gene TRBV6-2 or TRBV6-3 combines with J gene TRBJ1-1, with 7 bases identical to TRBD1. V was pared by 0 bases and J by 4 bases, with 8 bases of the junction left unmatched. The CDR3 length is 16 residues. Per the germline V gene, CDR1 is MNHEY and CDR2 is SVGEGT. The CDR3 region has the DNA TGTGCCAGCAGTTACTCCCATAAGACAGGGCCCACTGAAGCTTTCTTT. This codes for CASSYSHKTGPTEAFF.

The V gene is TRBV12-3 or TRBV12-4, the J gene TRBJ1-6; D is unclear. The CDR3 runs to 12 residues. Trimming stripped 3 bases from V and 13 bases from J, with 10 bases between. In DNA, the CDR3 is TGTGCCAGCAGTTTTAGTCTTCCCCCCCTCCACTTT. It codes for CASSFSLPPLHF.

The V call is TRBV7-2, the J call TRBJ1-2; TRBD1 matches 8 bases. This CDR3 region has 12 residues. Germline CDR1 and CDR2: SGHTA and FQGNSA. V shed 8 bases and J 6 bases; nucleotides not matched to a gene: 5. CDR3 loop: CASRTGNNGYTF. In nucleotides, the CDR3 is TGTGCCAGCCGGACAGGGAATAATGGCTACACCTTC.

The chain recombines TRBV29-1 with TRBJ2-7; no reliable D call. In germline, CDR1 is SQVTM, CDR2 ANQGSEA. Trimming took 4 bases from V and 2 from J, leaving 15 bases between them. This CDR3 has 14 amino acids. CDR3 sequence: CSVGPNSYAYEQYF. The CDR3 DNA sequence: TGCAGCGTTGGCCCAAACAGTTACGCCTACGAGCAGTACTTC.

The chain recombines TRBV7-8 with TRBJ1-5, with 7 bases fitting TRBD1. V lost 1 base, J lost 4 bases, and 4 bases stayed unmatched. CDR3 length: 15 residues. Per the germline V gene, CDR1 is SGHVS and CDR2 is FQNEAQ. The CDR3 DNA reads as TGTGCCAGCAGCTTAGTGGGGACAGCGAATCAGCCCCAGCATTTT. This encodes CASSLVGTANQPQHF.

This chain connects TRBV3-1 (or the pseudogene TRBV3-2) to TRBJ2-7; the match to TRBD1 covers 7 bases. The CDR3 sequence is 15 residues long. V lost 2 bases to trimming and J lost 5 bases; unmatched junction nucleotides: 9. Germline V gene sequence: CDR1 LGHDT, CDR2 YNNKEL (reference sequence). For the CDR3, the DNA is TGTGCCAGCAGCCAAAAACAGGGGTTCGTACACGAGCAGTACTTC. Translation: CASSQKQGFVHEQYF.